This TCR beta chain was recorded in a study of T cell responses to AZD1222 COVID-19 vaccine. Study-wide context: It was second doses at about 4 or about 12 weeks that were pooled. Study outcomes and limitations: Baseline antibody screening turned up just a handful of seropositive AZD1222 recipients. Repertoire sampling occurred only after the peak T cell response. There were mostly white British donors and more females than males, and clonal diversity was possibly underestimated.

The data were produced by immunoSEQ multiplex PCR, yet TCRdb's version contains in-frame clones alone and is incomplete. Here the sample spans almost 80,000 clones, roughly nine tenths being singletons. V lost 5 bases and J lost 3, with 17 bases in between. This CDR3 spans 16 amino acids. Germline CDR1 MNHEY, CDR2 SVGEGT. Note on this clone: The antigen remains undetermined.

This clonotype was sampled from an adult in good health. V usage is TRBV6-2 or TRBV6-3 and J usage is TRBJ1-5; TRBD1 is a possible D gene (6 bases). The sample was peripheral blood, taken on day 0 of AZD1222 vaccination. The CDR3 here is CASSTRDKSPNQPQHF. In nucleotides, the CDR3 is TGTGCCAGCAGTACCCGGGACAAATCACCCAATCAGCCCCAGCATTTT.